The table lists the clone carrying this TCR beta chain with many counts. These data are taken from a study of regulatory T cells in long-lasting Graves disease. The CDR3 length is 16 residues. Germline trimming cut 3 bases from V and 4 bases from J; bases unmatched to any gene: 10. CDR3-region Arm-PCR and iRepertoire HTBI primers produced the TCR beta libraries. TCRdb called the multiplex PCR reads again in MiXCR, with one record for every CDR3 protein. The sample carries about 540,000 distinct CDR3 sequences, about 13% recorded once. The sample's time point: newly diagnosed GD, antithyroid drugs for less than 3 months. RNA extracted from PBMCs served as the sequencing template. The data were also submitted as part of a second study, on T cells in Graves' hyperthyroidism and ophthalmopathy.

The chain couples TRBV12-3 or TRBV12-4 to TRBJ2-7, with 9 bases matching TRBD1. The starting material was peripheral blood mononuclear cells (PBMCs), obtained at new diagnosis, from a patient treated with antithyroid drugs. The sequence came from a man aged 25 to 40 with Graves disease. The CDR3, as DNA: TGTGCCAGCAGTTTCAAACAGGGGGCCTTGCCTTACGAGCAGTACTTC. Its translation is CASSFKQGALPYEQYF.